This TCR beta chain was documented in a study of Graves' ophthalmopathy and Graves' hyperthyroidism. This clonotype was recorded at least ten times. Its antigen is unidentified. Where ophthalmopathy was present, donors had moderate-to-severe activity, CAS ≥3, NOSPECS ≥4 and duration under 3 months. Certain patients were not enrolled. These were patients with other autoimmune diseases, uncontrolled infections, pregnancy or lactation. The authors amplified TCR beta CDR3 regions, and they did so from RNA transcripts for repertoire sequencing. The first round was an RT-PCR with HTBI primers, and the second round was a multiplex PCR. TCRdb reprocessed the multiplex PCR reads via MiXCR and lists one record per CDR3 protein. The sample holds approximately 700,000 distinct CDR3 sequences; around 40% are singletons and the top ten take 35% to 55%. Looked up from germline, CDR1 is LNHDA and CDR2 is SQIVND (reference sequence). The V end lost 6 bases, the J end lost 2 bases, and 14 bases lay between the germline ends. The CDR3 sequence is 15 residues long.

Whole-study results and caveats: Ophthalmopathy could be told apart from stable hyperthyroidism by a 13-signature model (about 88% sensitivity, about 81% specificity). Most expanded clonotypes from thyroid (those above 0.001 frequency) were also found in blood.

The sequenced sample consisted of peripheral blood. The V and J genes are TRBV19 and TRBJ1-5, with D uncertain. The clonotype comes from an adult man with Graves' ophthalmopathy. The CDR3 DNA reads as TGTGCCAGTAGCTTCAGCGGGTGGGGCAATCAGCCCCAGCATTTT. Its translation: CASSFSGWGNQPQHF.